Listed here are 5 T cell receptor beta chains from one sample, sequenced in a study of cytomegalovirus exposure and HLA in healthy donors. It was with 60 Vbeta and 13 Jbeta primers that the PCR ran. TCRdb's table, derived via immunoSEQ multiplex PCR, lists solely in-frame clones and lacks some. The table lists 150,000 to 200,000 clones, roughly 87% of them singletons. Material: PBMCs. These receptors all stem from a girl between 5 and 17 years old in good health and CMV-seropositive.

This chain uses TRBV4-1 with TRBJ1-5, with D maybe TRBD1 (6 bases). Trimming shortened V by 4 bases and J by 3 bases, and 13 bases separated the two germline ends. This CDR3 has 15 amino acids. Germline V gene sequence: CDR1 MGHRA, CDR2 YSYEKL. The CDR3 bases are TGCGCCAGCAGCCTGCTGGGGGGGGCCAATCAGCCCCAGCATTTT. As protein: CASSLLGGANQPQHF.

In this sample, this clone turned up a few times. The chain is built from TRBV30 and TRBJ2-7; the match to TRBD2 covers 7 bases. This CDR3 contains 12 residues. V was clipped by 6 bases and J by 3 bases; unmatched bases: 5. The germline V gene has CDR1 GTSNPN and CDR2 SVGIG (reference sequence). In DNA form, the CDR3 reads TGTGCCTGCGACTCGGGGGGCTACGAGCAGTACTTC. It is translated as CACDSGGYEQYF.

The chain couples TRBV28 to TRBJ1-4, with D hard to call. The length of the CDR3 is 12 residues. V was pared by 6 bases and J by 6 bases, with 8 bases between. Germline V CDR1 and CDR2: MDHEN, SYDVKM. The CDR3 loop is CASRFSDEKLFF. The CDR3, as DNA: TGTGCCAGCAGATTTTCAGATGAAAAACTGTTTTTT.

The chain employs TRBV19 and TRBJ2-3, with TRBD2 matching 13 bases. Per the germline V gene, CDR1 is LNHDA and CDR2 is SQIVND (reference sequence). This CDR3 contains 15 residues. Trimming removed 5 bases from V and 2 bases from J; junction bases left unmatched: 1. The CDR3 bases are TGTGCCAGTAGTGGGACTAGCGGGGACACAGATACGCAGTATTTT. Its protein is CASSGTSGDTDTQYF.

The chain recombines TRBV7-2 with TRBJ2-4; 9 bases match TRBD1. J lost 5 bases, V lost 8 bases, and 4 bases had no gene match. There are 13 residues in the CDR3. The germline gives CDR1 SGHTA, CDR2 FQGNSA. As DNA, the CDR3 is TGTGCCAGCGGACGGGACAGGGAAAACATTCAGTACTTC. Encoded protein: CASGRDRENIQYF.